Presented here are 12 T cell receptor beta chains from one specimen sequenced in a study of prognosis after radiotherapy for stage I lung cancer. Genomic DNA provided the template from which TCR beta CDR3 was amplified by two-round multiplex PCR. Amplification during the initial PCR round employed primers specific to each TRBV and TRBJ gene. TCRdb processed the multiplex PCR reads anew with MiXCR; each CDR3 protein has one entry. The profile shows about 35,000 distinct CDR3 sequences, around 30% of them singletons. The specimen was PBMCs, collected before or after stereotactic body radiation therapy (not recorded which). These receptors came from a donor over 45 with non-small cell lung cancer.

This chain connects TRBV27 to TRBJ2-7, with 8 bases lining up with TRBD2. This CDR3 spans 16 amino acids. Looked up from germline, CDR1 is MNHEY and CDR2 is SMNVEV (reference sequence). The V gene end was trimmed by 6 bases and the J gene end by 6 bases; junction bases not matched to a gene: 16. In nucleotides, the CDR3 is TGTGCCAGCAGCCCCAAGGGTAGCGGGACCCGTGTCGAGCAGTACTTC. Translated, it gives CASSPKGSGTRVEQYF.

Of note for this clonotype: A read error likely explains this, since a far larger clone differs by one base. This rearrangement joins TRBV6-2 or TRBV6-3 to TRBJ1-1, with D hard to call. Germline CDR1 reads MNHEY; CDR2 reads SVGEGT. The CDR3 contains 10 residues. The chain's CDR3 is CASQEDEDFF. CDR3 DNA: TGTGCCAGCCAGGAGGATGAAGATTTCTTT.

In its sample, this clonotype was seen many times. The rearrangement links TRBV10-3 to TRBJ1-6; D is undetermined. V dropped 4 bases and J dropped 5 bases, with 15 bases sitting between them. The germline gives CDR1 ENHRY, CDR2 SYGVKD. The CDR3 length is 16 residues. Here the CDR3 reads CAISARAGSNNSPLHF. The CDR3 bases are TGTGCCATCAGTGCACGGGCAGGTAGCAATAATTCACCCCTCCACTTT.

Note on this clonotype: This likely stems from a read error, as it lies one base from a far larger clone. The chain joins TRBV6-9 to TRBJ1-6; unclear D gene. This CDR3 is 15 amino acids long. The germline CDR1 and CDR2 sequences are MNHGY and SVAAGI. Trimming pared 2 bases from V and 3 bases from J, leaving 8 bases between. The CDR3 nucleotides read TGTGCCAGCAGTTATAGGGAGTACTATAATTCACCCCTCCACTTT. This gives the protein CASSYREYYNSPLHF.

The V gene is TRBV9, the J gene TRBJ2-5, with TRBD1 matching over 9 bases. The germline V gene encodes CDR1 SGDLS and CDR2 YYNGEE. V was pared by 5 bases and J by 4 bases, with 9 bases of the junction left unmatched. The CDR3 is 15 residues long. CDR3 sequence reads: CASRARDRARETQYF. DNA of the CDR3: TGTGCCAGCAGAGCCCGGGACAGGGCTAGAGAGACCCAGTACTTC.

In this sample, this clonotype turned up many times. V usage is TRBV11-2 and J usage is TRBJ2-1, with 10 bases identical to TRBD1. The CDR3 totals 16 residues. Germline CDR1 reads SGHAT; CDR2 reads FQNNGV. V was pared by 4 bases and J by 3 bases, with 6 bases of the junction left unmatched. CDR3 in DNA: TGTGCCAGCAGCTCTATGACAGGGGGCTTCTACAATGAGCAGTTCTTC. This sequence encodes CASSSMTGGFYNEQFF.

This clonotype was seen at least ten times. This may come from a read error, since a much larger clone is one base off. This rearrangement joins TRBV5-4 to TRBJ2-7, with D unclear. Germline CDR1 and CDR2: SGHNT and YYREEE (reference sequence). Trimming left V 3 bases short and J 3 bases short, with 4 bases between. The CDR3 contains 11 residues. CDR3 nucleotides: TGTGCCAGCAGCTCCAACTACGAGCAGTACTTC. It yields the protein CASSSNYEQYF.

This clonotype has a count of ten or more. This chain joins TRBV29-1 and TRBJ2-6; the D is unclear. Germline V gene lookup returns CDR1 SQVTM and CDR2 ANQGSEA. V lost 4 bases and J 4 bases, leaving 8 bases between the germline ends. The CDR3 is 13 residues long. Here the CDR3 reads CSVAQAGANVLTF. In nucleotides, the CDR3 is TGCAGCGTTGCTCAGGCCGGGGCCAACGTCCTGACTTTC.

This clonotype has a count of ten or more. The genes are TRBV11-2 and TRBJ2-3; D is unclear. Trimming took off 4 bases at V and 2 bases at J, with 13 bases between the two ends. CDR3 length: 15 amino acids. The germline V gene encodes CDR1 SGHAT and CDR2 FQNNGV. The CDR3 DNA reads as TGTGCCAGCAGCTCCTCACCGACCCACACAGATACGCAGTATTTT. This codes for CASSSSPTHTDTQYF.

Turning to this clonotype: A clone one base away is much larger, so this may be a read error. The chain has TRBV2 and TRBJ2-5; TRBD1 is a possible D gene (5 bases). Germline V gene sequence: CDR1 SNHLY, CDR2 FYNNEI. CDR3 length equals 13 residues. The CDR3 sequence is CASSGQSQETHYF. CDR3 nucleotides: TGTGCCAGCAGTGGACAGAGCCAAGAGACCCATTACTTC.

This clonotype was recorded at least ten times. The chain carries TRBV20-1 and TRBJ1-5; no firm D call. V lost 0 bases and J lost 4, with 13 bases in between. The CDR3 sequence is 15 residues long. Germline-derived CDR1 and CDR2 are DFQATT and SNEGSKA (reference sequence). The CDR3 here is CSARDPAGRNQPQHF. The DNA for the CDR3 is TGCAGTGCTAGAGACCCGGCGGGGAGGAATCAGCCCCAGCATTTT.

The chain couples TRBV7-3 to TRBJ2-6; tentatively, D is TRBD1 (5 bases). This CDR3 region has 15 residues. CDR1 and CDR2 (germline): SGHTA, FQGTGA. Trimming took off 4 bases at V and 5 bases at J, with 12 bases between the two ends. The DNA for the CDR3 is TGTGCCAGCAGCTCATGGGGCGATTGGGCCAACGTCCTGACTTTC. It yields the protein CASSSWGDWANVLTF. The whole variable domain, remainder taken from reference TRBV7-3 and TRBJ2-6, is GAGVSQTPSNKVTEKGKYVELRCDPISGHTALYWYRQSLGQGPEFLIYFQGTGAADDSGLPNDRFFAVRPEGSVSTLKIQRTERGDSAVYLCASSSWGDWANVLTFGAGSRLTVL.